Shown below are 28 T cell receptor beta chains from a single sample sequenced in a study of shared clonotypes between healthy human individuals. Data came from immunoSEQ multiplex PCR; TCRdb stores just in-frame clones and leaves some out. The repertoire includes roughly 480,000 clones, 79% of them detected once, and more than 10% sits in the top ten. The sample taken for sequencing was PBMCs. The receptors were sampled from a woman aged 35 to 49 in good health. Some clones in this sample may be carry-over from other donors' samples.

Here the CDR3 reads CASSVGLPTYEQYF. Written as DNA, the CDR3 is TGTGCCAGCAGCGTAGGACTACCTACCTACGAGCAGTACTTC. The chain has TRBV9 and TRBJ2-7; maybe TRBD2 (5 bases). Trimming left V 0 bases short and J 2 bases short, with 9 bases between. This CDR3 spans 14 amino acids. The germline V gene has CDR1 SGDLS and CDR2 YYNGEE.

This clone showed up just a few times. A far more abundant clone sits one base away, making this likely a read error. J is TRBJ2-7 and V is TRBV11-2; 7 bases map to TRBD2. In germline, CDR1 is SGHAT, CDR2 FQNNGV. The CDR3 covers 15 residues. V was pared by 3 bases and J by 5 bases, with 10 bases of the junction left unmatched. Here the CDR3 DNA reads TGTGCCAGCAGCTTTCAGACCTGGACTAGGAACGAGCAGTACTTC. As protein: CASSFQTWTRNEQYF.

The chain recombines TRBV5-1 with TRBJ2-3; tentatively, D is TRBD2 (5 bases). This CDR3 comprises 15 residues. The V end lost 0 bases, the J end lost 0 bases, and 8 bases lay between the germline ends. Germline CDR1 SGHRS, CDR2 YFSETQ. The CDR3 nucleotides read TGCGCCAGCAGCTTGGTAGCGCAGAGCACAGATACGCAGTATTTT. Amino acid sequence: CASSLVAQSTDTQYF.

This clone was seen a handful of times. The chain joins TRBV6-1 to TRBJ2-2; D gene uncertain. V lost 1 base, J lost 4 bases, and 10 bases lay in between. Per the germline V gene, CDR1 is MNHNS and CDR2 is SASEGT. There are 15 residues in the CDR3. CDR3 amino acids: CASSEVDPSTGELFF. The CDR3 region has the DNA TGTGCCAGCAGTGAAGTAGACCCCAGCACCGGGGAGCTGTTTTTT.

In its sample, this clone was seen a few times. The chain is built from TRBV25-1 and TRBJ2-1; TRBD2 is a possible D gene (6 bases). The CDR3 has 16 residues. The V gene's germline CDR1 is MGHDK and CDR2 SYGVNS. Trimming left V 5 bases short and J 5 bases short, with 19 bases between. The CDR3 DNA is TGTGCCAGCAGTCGCCTCTCGGAGGGACTGCACAATGAGCAGTTCTTC. This encodes CASSRLSEGLHNEQFF.

The genes are TRBV10-1 and TRBJ1-4; a weak D match, TRBD1 (5 bases). V lost 6 bases and J 6 bases, leaving 17 bases between the germline ends. Per germline, CDR1 WNHNN and CDR2 SYGVQD (reference sequence). CDR3 length equals 15 residues. The CDR3 region has the DNA TGCGCCAGCAGCGAGGGGACGGCAAGGGATGAAAAACTGTTTTTT. Its translation is CASSEGTARDEKLFF.

The chain links TRBV7-8 to TRBJ1-6, with D tentatively TRBD1 (6 bases). Germline V CDR1 and CDR2: SGHVS, FQNEAQ. The CDR3 loop spans 15 amino acids. V gave up 5 bases and J gave up 7 bases, with 15 bases separating them. The CDR3 spells CASSTQGYENSPLHF. The CDR3 bases are TGTGCCAGCAGCACACAGGGATATGAGAATTCACCCCTCCACTTT.

This clone was seen only once. The gene calls are TRBV27 and TRBJ2-5, with TRBD1 as a possible D gene (6 bases). The CDR3 loop spans 16 amino acids. V dropped 5 bases and J dropped 1 base, with 17 bases sitting between them. Germline V gives CDR1 MNHEY, CDR2 SMNVEV (reference sequence). This chain's CDR3 is CASSGPGQRIQETQYF. The CDR3 nucleotides are TGTGCCAGCAGTGGCCCAGGACAGAGGATCCAAGAGACCCAGTACTTC.

V gene TRBV5-6 combines with J gene TRBJ1-4; possible D gene TRBD1, 6 bases. Germline V gene sequence: CDR1 SGHDT, CDR2 YYEEEE. V was trimmed by 3 bases and J by 8 bases, leaving 14 bases between them. CDR3 length: 14 amino acids. CDR3 sequence (DNA): TGTGCCAGCAGCTACAGGGTGGGATCAGAAAAACTGTTTTTT. It codes for CASSYRVGSEKLFF.

The chain couples TRBV7-2 to TRBJ2-1, with a weak D call TRBD2 (6 bases). V lost 5 bases and J lost 3, with 11 bases in between. CDR3 length equals 14 residues. Germline values: CDR1 SGHTA, CDR2 FQGNSA. The CDR3 here is CASSPGGGYNEQFF. DNA of the CDR3: TGTGCCAGCAGCCCCGGGGGAGGCTACAATGAGCAGTTCTTC.

The J gene is TRBJ2-7, the V gene TRBV4-3, with 10 bases aligning to TRBD1. The ends lost 6 bases at V and 7 bases at J; junction bases unmatched: 9. The CDR3 totals 14 residues. The germline V gene has CDR1 LGHNA and CDR2 YSLEER. Written as DNA, the CDR3 is TGCGCCAGCAGACAGGACAGGGGGTGGGGAGAGCAGTACTTC. This gives the protein CASRQDRGWGEQYF.

The chain uses TRBV10-3 and TRBJ1-4; TRBD1 aligns across 8 bases. Germline V gene sequence: CDR1 ENHRY, CDR2 SYGVKD. V gave up 10 bases and J gave up 5 bases; unmatched junction bases: 12. This CDR3 is 15 amino acids long. The CDR3 here is CATRDWGQANEKLFF. The CDR3 coding sequence is TGTGCCACCAGGGACTGGGGACAGGCAAATGAAAAACTGTTTTTT.

This chain links TRBV11-2 with TRBJ2-7, with 7 nucleotides matching TRBD1. Germline CDR1 SGHAT, CDR2 FQNNGV. The CDR3 extends over 14 amino acids. V lost 1 base, J lost 5 bases, and 5 bases stayed unmatched. This chain's CDR3 is CASSLGQGVNEQYF. CDR3 DNA sequence: TGTGCCAGCAGCTTAGGACAGGGCGTCAACGAGCAGTACTTC.

As concerns this clone: This likely stems from a read error, as it lies one base from a far larger clone. The CDR3 DNA is TGTGCCTGGAGTACCGGGGACGGCCATGGCTACACCTTC. Protein: CAWSTGDGHGYTF. The chain combines TRBV30 with TRBJ1-2; tentatively, D is TRBD1 (5 bases). CDR1 GTSNPN and CDR2 SVGIG come from the germline V gene (reference sequence). This CDR3 has 13 amino acids. Trimming took 2 bases from V and 6 from J, leaving 13 bases between them.

The chain uses TRBV10-2 and TRBJ1-3; perhaps TRBD1 as D (5 bases). V gave up 0 bases and J gave up 5 bases, with 11 bases separating them. Germline CDR1 and CDR2: WSHSY and SAAADI. The CDR3 runs 15 residues. The CDR3 nucleotides are TGCGCCAGCAGTGAGTCGGCTACAGGCCGAAACACCATATATTTT. Protein sequence: CASSESATGRNTIYF.

The gene calls are TRBV20-1 and TRBJ2-5; D not resolved. V was pared by 1 base and J by 5 bases, with 5 bases between. CDR3 length equals 11 residues. Germline V gene sequence: CDR1 DFQATT, CDR2 SNEGSKA (reference sequence). CDR3 amino acids: CSARADETQYF. The CDR3 bases are TGCAGTGCTAGAGCGGATGAGACCCAGTACTTC.

The chain employs TRBV7-9 and TRBJ2-1; no definite D call. V lost 4 bases to trimming and J lost 6 bases, with 10 bases between them. There are 13 residues in the CDR3. Germline V CDR1 and CDR2: SEHNR, FQNEAQ (reference sequence). The chain's CDR3 is CASSSLAANEQFF. As DNA, the CDR3 is TGTGCCAGCAGCTCCTTAGCCGCCAATGAGCAGTTCTTC.

The rearrangement links TRBV7-9 to TRBJ1-4; the D gene is possibly TRBD1 (6 bases). This CDR3 region has 15 residues. V was shortened by 5 bases and J by 5 bases, with 15 bases between the two germline ends. The germline gives CDR1 SEHNR, CDR2 FQNEAQ (reference sequence). The CDR3 nucleotides are TGTGCCAGCAGCGCCACAGGGCTAGCGAATGAAAAACTGTTTTTT. Its translation: CASSATGLANEKLFF.

The chain carries TRBV10-2 and TRBJ2-3; 11 bases fit TRBD2. Unmatched junction bases numbered 13, after V lost 6 bases and J lost 5 bases. The CDR3 runs to 17 residues. Germline V gene lookup returns CDR1 WSHSY and CDR2 SAAADI. The CDR3 loop is CASRSGLAGGGGDTQYF. In DNA form, the CDR3 reads TGCGCCAGCAGGAGCGGACTAGCGGGCGGGGGGGGAGATACGCAGTATTTT.

The sample holds one count of this clone. It differs at one base from a far larger clone, so likely a read error. The same CDR3 can be traced to other DNA sequences in this sample. The chain uses TRBV19 and TRBJ2-2, with D perhaps matching TRBD2 (6 bases). V shed 3 bases and J shed 8 bases, with 13 bases lying between them. Germline loops: CDR1 LNHDA, CDR2 SQIVND (reference sequence). CDR3 length: 14 amino acids. The CDR3 loop is CASSISRRAGELFF. DNA for the CDR3: TGTGCCAGTAGTATTTCCAGGAGGGCTGGGGAGCTGTTTTTT.

A remark on this clone: This may be a read error, as it is one base from a much larger clone. This rearrangement joins TRBV5-4 to TRBJ2-7; D gene ambiguous. CDR3 length: 11 residues. Trimming pared 2 bases from V and 5 bases from J, leaving 5 bases between. The germline V gene encodes CDR1 SGHNT and CDR2 YYREEE (reference sequence). CDR3 sequence reads: CASSFGHEQYF. Written as DNA, the CDR3 is TGTGCCAGCAGCTTCGGGCACGAGCAGTACTTC.

A note on this clone: Within the sample, other DNA sequences also encode this same CDR3. The rearrangement links TRBV18 to TRBJ1-1, with a weak D call TRBD1 (5 bases). The ends were cut back, 1 base at V and 0 bases at J, with 15 bases in the middle. The CDR3 is 17 residues long. Germline CDR1 is KGHSH and CDR2 is LQKENI. CDR3 loop: CASSPRGTEGLNTEAFF. The DNA for the CDR3 is TGTGCCAGCTCACCACGGGGGACGGAGGGACTGAACACTGAAGCTTTCTTT.

This clone was observed once. J is TRBJ2-3 and V is TRBV9, with D maybe TRBD2 (6 bases). Trimming took 0 bases from V and 0 from J, leaving 11 bases between them. CDR3 length: 16 amino acids. CDR1 and CDR2 (germline): SGDLS, YYNGEE. The CDR3 coding sequence is TGTGCCAGCAGCGTAGCGGGGCGGGGTAGCACAGATACGCAGTATTTT. Protein: CASSVAGRGSTDTQYF.

V and J are TRBV29-1 and TRBJ2-1; TRBD1 matches 8 bases. The germline gives CDR1 SQVTM, CDR2 ANQGSEA. There are 14 residues in the CDR3. V lost 7 bases to trimming and J lost 1 base; unmatched junction nucleotides: 6. The CDR3 loop reads CSAMGQESYNEQFF. Here the CDR3 DNA reads TGCAGCGCGATGGGACAGGAGTCCTACAATGAGCAGTTCTTC.

V and J are TRBV25-1 and TRBJ1-4; 12 nucleotides match TRBD1. The CDR3 loop spans 15 amino acids. Per germline, CDR1 MGHDK and CDR2 SYGVNS. V trimming: 8 bases; J trimming: 5 bases; junction bases outside the gene matches: 6. CDR3 DNA sequence: TGTGCCAGCGGGACAGGGGGCGAATCCAATGAAAAACTGTTTTTT. The encoded protein is CASGTGGESNEKLFF.

This clone showed up just once. V usage is TRBV28 and J usage is TRBJ1-1; D remains ambiguous. The length of the CDR3 is 13 residues. Germline V lookup: CDR1 MDHEN, CDR2 SYDVKM. Trimming removed 3 bases at V and 0 bases at J, with 5 bases between. The CDR3 DNA reads TGTGCCAGCAGTTTGGTGCTGAACACTGAAGCTTTCTTT. It is translated as CASSLVLNTEAFF.

This chain uses TRBV5-4 with TRBJ2-3; TRBD2 aligns across 14 bases. This CDR3 spans 16 amino acids. Trimming took 3 bases from V and 4 from J; bases not matched to a gene: 4. CDR1 and CDR2 (germline): SGHNT, YYREEE (reference sequence). CDR3 bases: TGTGCCAGCAGCTGGGGACTAGCGGGAGCGGCAGATACGCAGTATTTT. This encodes CASSWGLAGAADTQYF.

As concerns this clone: This probably arose from a read error, given a far larger clone one base away. Other DNA sequences within the sample encode an identical CDR3. V usage is TRBV6-5 and J usage is TRBJ2-2; D assignment may be TRBD1 or TRBD2 (5 bases each). This CDR3 is built from 14 residues. Germline assignment: CDR1 MNHEY and CDR2 SVGAGI. The CDR3 DNA is TGCGCCAGCAGGTCAGGGACGGACACCGGGGAGCTGTTTTTT. As protein: CASRSGTDTGELFF.